This entry describes one TCR beta chain. Antigen unknown. V lost 3 bases, J lost 4 bases, and 8 bases stayed unmatched. There are 14 residues in the CDR3. From germline, CDR1 is DFQATT and CDR2 SNEGSKA (reference sequence). The data were taken from a study of T cells in Graves' hyperthyroidism and ophthalmopathy. TCR beta CDR3 sequences were amplified from RNA transcripts. HTBI primers were employed in a first-round RT-PCR of the TCR CDR3. TCRdb itself ran the multiplex PCR reads through MiXCR, one entry per CDR3 protein. Here the sample spans 400,000 to 600,000 distinct CDR3 sequences, around 20% being singletons. Findings and limits, study-wide: Researchers found most expanded thyroid clonotypes above 0.001 in blood as well.

It was uncontrolled infection, other autoimmune disease, pregnancy or lactation that excluded patients. Sequenced input: blood. The source of this sequence is a man aged 18 to 30 with Graves' hyperthyroidism. The chain recombines TRBV20-1 with TRBJ2-7; TRBD2 matches 8 bases. CDR3 loop: CSASSMSGSYEQYF. CDR3 DNA: TGCAGTGCTAGTTCGATGAGCGGGAGTTACGAGCAGTACTTC.